Given below is one T cell receptor (beta chain) in context. This entry is derived from a study of blood T cell repertoires in COVID-19. Study summary: Both acute and convalescent COVID-19 samples were obtained from the United States, Italy and Spain. PBMCs, B-cell-depleted T cells, or T cells were the source of the cDNA or gDNA that made up the material.

Under the authors' procedure: How many nucleated cells were present was estimated from reference gene primer amplification. Only in-frame clones appear in the TCRdb table, and some are missing; sequencing was by immunoSEQ multiplex PCR. V, J and clone size are taken as reported in that table, and D and trimming were inferred from the DNA itself. The sample includes about 280,000 clones, 86% seen only once; the top ten take roughly 13%. Germline-derived CDR1 and CDR2 are SQVTM and ANQGSEA. Trimming at V came to 5 bases and at J to 2 bases, leaving 5 bases not matched to a gene. CDR3 length: 13 amino acids. The Seattle patients, enrolled during active infection, were followed longitudinally.

The TCR originated in a woman in her sixties or seventies with COVID-19, enrolled during active disease. The sample comprised peripheral blood. The chain joins TRBV29-1 to TRBJ2-7, with 8 bases that match TRBD1. CDR3 nucleotides: TGCAGCGTTAACGGACAGGGCCCCTACGAGCAGTACTTC. As protein: CSVNGQGPYEQYF.